This entry is about one T cell receptor beta chain. The antigen is not known. The time point denotes: newly diagnosed GD, antithyroid drugs for less than 3 months. Isolated PBMC RNA provided the starting material for the TCR library. CDR3 size: 16 residues. Trimming pared 0 bases from V and 0 bases from J, leaving 10 bases between. Germline CDR1 and CDR2: SGDLS and YYNGEE. According to the study, TCR beta libraries were built with iRepertoire HTBI primers and CDR3-region Arm-PCR. As handled by the study authors: Analysis of the samples identified more than 60 TRBV and about 14 TRBJ segments. In TCRdb, the multiplex PCR reads were re-called with MiXCR into one record per CDR3 protein. The V and J calls and clone size are TCRdb's, not the authors'. Of more than 300,000 distinct CDR3 sequences listed, roughly 10% were seen once; the top ten hold under 20%. The sample comes from a study of regulatory T cells in long-lasting Graves disease.

General observations from the study: When disease was persistent, TRBV28, TRBJ1-2 and TRBJ2-5 were the favored segments.

This same sample was also taken into another study, of T cells in Graves' hyperthyroidism and ophthalmopathy. That report notes: First-round RT-PCR of the TCR CDR3 relied on the HTBI primer set.

The TCR sequence derives from a woman under 30 with Graves disease. The rearrangement links TRBV9 to TRBJ2-1; D not certain. The starting material was peripheral blood mononuclear cells (PBMCs), obtained at new diagnosis, from a patient treated with antithyroid drugs. The CDR3 is CASSVEGVSSYNEQFF. The CDR3 bases are TGTGCCAGCAGCGTAGAAGGAGTGAGCTCCTACAATGAGCAGTTCTTC.